Here is one T cell receptor (beta chain) with its context. Its specificity is not known. This entry belongs to a study of cytomegalovirus exposure and HLA in healthy donors. Background on the study: Genotyping of hundreds of donors showed that 80% to 85% belonged to the Caucasian-associated ancestry cluster. Findings of the study overall: Fewer than 200 TCR beta chains were listed as cytomegalovirus-associated. A later analysis by the authors found several of the most significant clusters apparently linked to common viral pathogens. More clonal expansion characterized HLA-associated TCR beta chains than equally common others in a later analysis.

The CDR3 totals 15 residues. V gave up 7 bases and J gave up 3 bases; unmatched junction bases: 8. Germline lookup yields CDR1 LNHDA and CDR2 SQIVND (reference sequence). PCR was performed using 60 Vbeta and 13 Jbeta primers. The table came from immunoSEQ multiplex PCR; TCRdb's copy has only in-frame clones and leaves some out. The table includes about 180,000 clones, roughly four fifths detected once. The rearrangement links TRBV19 to TRBJ2-3, with 9 bases that match TRBD1. The TCR originated in a woman between 50 and 59 years old in good health and CMV-seronegative. The material sequenced was PBMCs. For the CDR3, the DNA is TGTGCCAGTAAGGGGAGGGACAGGGATACAGATACGCAGTATTTT. This codes for CASKGRDRDTDTQYF.